This T cell receptor (beta chain) was sequenced for a study of blood T cells in healthy people across ages. Using a J-beta primer mix together with a sample-barcoded 5' primer, a second PCR was run for 7 to 11 cycles. Every sample gave at least 3 million paired-end reads containing CDR3. Using its own MiXCR run on the 5' RACE reads, TCRdb lists one record per CDR3 protein. The sample lists about 1.6 million distinct CDR3 sequences; about 32% were seen once. Source material: blood. The sequence was collected from a woman aged 25 to 39 in good health.

Here the CDR3 reads CSAREAAGGLETQYF. As DNA, the CDR3 is TGCAGTGCTAGAGAGGCGGCGGGAGGGCTGGAGACCCAGTACTTC. V gene TRBV20-1 combines with J gene TRBJ2-5; 9 nucleotides match TRBD2. V lost 0 bases and J lost 5; bases outside the gene matches: 7. Germline assignment: CDR1 DFQATT and CDR2 SNEGSKA (reference sequence). The CDR3 covers 15 residues.